A single sample is the source of the 6 T cell receptor beta chains below, sequenced in a study of radiotherapy plus CTLA-4 blockade in lung cancer. Only in-frame clones appear in the TCRdb table, and some are missing; sequencing was by immunoSEQ multiplex PCR. Of about 84,000 clones in the sample, about two thirds were seen once. The sequences come from peripheral blood, collected from a patient treated with radiotherapy plus ipilimumab. The origin of the receptors is a human donor with non-small cell lung cancer that progressed on radiotherapy plus ipilimumab.

The V call is TRBV5-1, the J call TRBJ2-5; no definite D call. The CDR3 loop spans 11 amino acids. CDR1 is SGHRS, CDR2 YFSETQ, per germline. Trimming took off 2 bases at V and 5 bases at J, with 4 bases between the two ends. The CDR3 nucleotides read TGCGCCAGCAGCTTCGGGGAGACCCAGTACTTC. It translates to CASSFGETQYF.

CDR3 DNA sequence: TGTGCCAGCAGATACACAGGGGGTCCCTACGAGCAGTACTTC. It codes for CASRYTGGPYEQYF. V usage is TRBV6-5 and J usage is TRBJ2-7, with 8 nucleotides matching TRBD1. CDR3 length: 14 amino acids. Per germline, CDR1 MNHEY and CDR2 SVGAGI. The J segment lost 2 bases and the V segment lost 6 bases, leaving 6 bases of the junction unmatched.

The V call is TRBV7-3, the J call TRBJ2-5; 9 nucleotides agree with TRBD1. V dropped 5 bases and J dropped 5; count of bases not matched to a gene: 3. This CDR3 is 13 amino acids long. Germline V gene sequence: CDR1 SGHTA, CDR2 FQGTGA. In DNA form, the CDR3 reads TGTGCCAGCAGCGCCGGGACAGGGGAGACCCAGTACTTC. This translates into CASSAGTGETQYF.

The V and J genes are TRBV18 and TRBJ2-7; D is unclear. CDR1 is KGHSH and CDR2 is LQKENI in the germline V gene. Trimming stripped 2 bases from V and 5 bases from J, with 4 bases between. The length of the CDR3 is 11 residues. The CDR3, as DNA: TGTGCCAGCTCACCAGGGGACGAGCAGTACTTC. Translating gives CASSPGDEQYF.

The chain joins TRBV9 to TRBJ1-1; no definite D call. Trimming left V 1 base short and J 1 base short, with 11 bases between. The CDR3 extends over 15 amino acids. Germline V gives CDR1 SGDLS, CDR2 YYNGEE. CDR3 coding DNA: TGTGCCAGCAGCGTATCTTCCCACCCGAACACTGAAGCTTTCTTT. This codes for CASSVSSHPNTEAFF.

V and J are TRBV9 and TRBJ1-1, with TRBD1 matching 7 bases. There are 14 residues in the CDR3. J gave up 1 base and V 3 bases, and 3 bases lay outside the gene matches. The germline gives CDR1 SGDLS, CDR2 YYNGEE. The CDR3: CASSGGGTNTEAFF. CDR3 sequence (DNA): TGTGCCAGCAGCGGAGGGGGCACGAACACTGAAGCTTTCTTT.